A selection of T cell receptor beta chains follows, all from one sample in a study of blood T cells in healthy people across ages. Via MiXCR, TCRdb re-called the 5' RACE reads, giving one row per CDR3 protein. The table includes 700,000 or so distinct CDR3 sequences, 20% to 25% detected once. The source material was blood. These TCRs come from a man aged 70 or older in good health. The CDR3 runs from the conserved cysteine through the conserved F or W. D genes are given only for firm matches. Only part of the rows carry a size: once, few, many, or a class if the clone is expanded.

d_gene: NA; abundance: few; v_gene: TRBV5-1; j_gene: TRBJ2-3; CDR3nt: TGCGCCAGCAGACTAGGAATCACAGATACGCAGTATTTT; CDR3aa: CASRLGITDTQYF
d_gene: NA; abundance: many; v_gene: TRBV7-2; j_gene: TRBJ1-5; CDR3nt: TGTGCCAGCAGCTTAGGGGTACCTTATAGCAATCAGCCCCAGCATTTT; CDR3aa: CASSLGVPYSNQPQHF
d_gene: NA; abundance: NA; v_gene: TRBV2; j_gene: TRBJ1-6; CDR3nt: TGTGCCAGCAGTGAAGCGCAGGGGAGCTCCTATAATTCACCCCTCCACTTT; CDR3aa: CASSEAQGSSYNSPLHF
d_gene: TRBD2; abundance: NA; v_gene: TRBV29-1; j_gene: TRBJ2-4; CDR3nt: TGCAGCGGATCCTTAGCGGGAGGGTCCCTTTTAGCCAAAAACATTCAGTACTTC; CDR3aa: CSGSLAGGSLLAKNIQYF
d_gene: NA; abundance: few; v_gene: TRBV2; j_gene: TRBJ2-4; CDR3nt: TGTGCCACCTCAGAACAACAGGGTTATTACATTCAGTACTTC; CDR3aa: CATSEQQGYYIQYF
d_gene: NA; abundance: few; v_gene: TRBV6-6; j_gene: TRBJ2-1; CDR3nt: TGTGCCAGCAGTAAAACCCGGGACTCCAATGAGCAGTTCTTC; CDR3aa: CASSKTRDSNEQFF
d_gene: NA; abundance: NA; v_gene: TRBV29-1; j_gene: TRBJ1-2; CDR3nt: TGCAGCGTTGAGATGAGGGATGGCTACACCTTC; CDR3aa: CSVEMRDGYTF
d_gene: NA; abundance: NA; v_gene: TRBV12-3/TRBV12-4; j_gene: TRBJ2-3; CDR3nt: TGTGCCAGCAGTTTTCGGTGGGTAGGCGCAGATACGCAGTATTTT; CDR3aa: CASSFRWVGADTQYF
d_gene: NA; abundance: many; v_gene: TRBV7-2; j_gene: TRBJ1-5; CDR3nt: TGTGCCAGCAGCTGGGATAGCAATCAGCCCCAGCATTTT; CDR3aa: CASSWDSNQPQHF
d_gene: NA; abundance: NA; v_gene: TRBV6-6; j_gene: TRBJ2-5; CDR3nt: TGTGCCAGCGGCAACTTTGAGACCCAGTACTTC; CDR3aa: CASGNFETQYF
d_gene: NA; abundance: few; v_gene: TRBV7-3; j_gene: TRBJ2-1; CDR3nt: TGTGCCAGCAGCCTCCAGAGGGGACGGGATGAGCAGTTCTTC; CDR3aa: CASSLQRGRDEQFF
d_gene: TRBD2; abundance: few; v_gene: TRBV7-2; j_gene: TRBJ2-3; CDR3nt: TGTGCCAGCAGCTTACGGCCTAGCGGGAGTAGCACAGATACGCAGTATTTT; CDR3aa: CASSLRPSGSSTDTQYF
d_gene: NA; abundance: NA; v_gene: TRBV24-1; j_gene: TRBJ2-5; CDR3nt: TGTGCCACCAGTGACTGGACTGCTGGGGGGCGAGAGACCCAGTACTTC; CDR3aa: CATSDWTAGGRETQYF
d_gene: NA; abundance: few; v_gene: TRBV25-1; j_gene: TRBJ1-2; CDR3nt: TGTGCCAGCAGTGAATCGGTAAAACCTTATGGCTACACCTTC; CDR3aa: CASSESVKPYGYTF
d_gene: TRBD2; abundance: NA; v_gene: TRBV11-2; j_gene: TRBJ2-3; CDR3nt: TGTGCCAGCAGCGCCCGGACTAGTGGTCCCACAGATACGCAGTATTTT; CDR3aa: CASSARTSGPTDTQYF
d_gene: NA; abundance: few; v_gene: TRBV5-1; j_gene: TRBJ1-2; CDR3nt: TGCGCCAGCAGCATAGAACAGGTCCCCTTACATGGCTACACCTTC; CDR3aa: CASSIEQVPLHGYTF
d_gene: NA; abundance: NA; v_gene: TRBV28; j_gene: TRBJ1-5; CDR3nt: TGTGCCAGCAGTTCCACAGGGAGGGAAAAGCCCCAGCATTTT; CDR3aa: CASSSTGREKPQHF
d_gene: NA; abundance: NA; v_gene: TRBV12-5; j_gene: TRBJ1-1; CDR3nt: TGTGCTAGTGGTTTGGAGGTCAACACTGAAGCTTTCTTT; CDR3aa: CASGLEVNTEAFF
d_gene: NA; abundance: NA; v_gene: TRBV12-3/TRBV12-4; j_gene: TRBJ2-7; CDR3nt: TGTGCCAGCAGTTCCAGTTCGGTTGTTGGCCGGCCCTACGAGCAGTACTTC; CDR3aa: CASSSSSVVGRPYEQYF
d_gene: NA; abundance: NA; v_gene: TRBV20-1; j_gene: TRBJ2-3; CDR3nt: TGCAGTGCTCCGGAGGTCGGCACAGATACGCAGTATTTT; CDR3aa: CSAPEVGTDTQYF
d_gene: TRBD2; abundance: NA; v_gene: TRBV7-2; j_gene: TRBJ2-7; CDR3nt: TGTGCCAGCAGCTTAGCCCTGACTAGCGGGGAACCCTACGAGCAGTACTTC; CDR3aa: CASSLALTSGEPYEQYF
d_gene: NA; abundance: NA; v_gene: TRBV20-1; j_gene: TRBJ2-5; CDR3nt: TGCAGTGCCAGAAGCGGGACAAAAGAGACCCAGTACTTC; CDR3aa: CSARSGTKETQYF
d_gene: NA; abundance: few; v_gene: TRBV29-1; j_gene: TRBJ1-2; CDR3nt: TGCAGCGTTGCGAAGGGCGCCAACTATGGCTACACCTTC; CDR3aa: CSVAKGANYGYTF
d_gene: NA; abundance: many; v_gene: TRBV18; j_gene: TRBJ2-5; CDR3nt: TGTGCCAGCTCACCGACAGGGAGGGAGACCCAGTACTTC; CDR3aa: CASSPTGRETQYF
d_gene: NA; abundance: NA; v_gene: TRBV20-1; j_gene: TRBJ1-3; CDR3nt: TGCAGTGCTAGAGATAGAGGATCGGACACCATATATTTT; CDR3aa: CSARDRGSDTIYF
d_gene: NA; abundance: few; v_gene: TRBV29-1; j_gene: TRBJ2-5; CDR3nt: TGCAGCGTTGGCACGACCCTTCAGGAGACCCAGTACTTC; CDR3aa: CSVGTTLQETQYF
d_gene: TRBD1; abundance: NA; v_gene: TRBV6-1; j_gene: TRBJ2-1; CDR3nt: TGTGCCAGCACTAGACAGGGTCCCTACAATGAGCAGTTCTTC; CDR3aa: CASTRQGPYNEQFF